This T cell receptor (beta chain) appears in the sequencing data of a study of cytomegalovirus exposure and HLA in healthy donors. In the study overall: A later analysis reported the same platform for the 100 to 150 validation repertoires and the roughly 650 first-cohort repertoires.

Germline assignment: CDR1 SGHTA and CDR2 FQGTGA. The ends were cut back, 6 bases at V and 0 bases at J, with 9 bases in the middle. There are 15 residues in the CDR3. A remark on this clone: Antigen: not known.

Separate from the roughly 670-subject first cohort, the approximately 130-subject validation cohort was the one that the donors belonged to. Profiling relied on immunoSEQ multiplex PCR, and the TCRdb table lists in-frame clones only, not all of them. The table records approximately 150,000 clones, 80% to 85% of them present only once. Notes on the study in general: Most TCR sequences were rare, but some public TCRs occurred in many donors. The study recorded more than 150 TCR beta chains that were cytomegalovirus-associated.

The V gene is TRBV7-3, the J gene TRBJ2-6, with D tentatively TRBD1 (5 bases). The receptor's source is a man aged 25 to 40 in good health and CMV-seropositive. Sequenced: PBMCs. The CDR3 sequence is CASSYDSSGANVLTF. DNA of the CDR3: TGTGCCAGCAGTTACGACAGCTCTGGGGCCAACGTCCTGACTTTC.